These T cell receptor beta chains were read from a single sample in a study of blood T cell repertoires in COVID-19. Profiling relied on immunoSEQ multiplex PCR, and the TCRdb table lists in-frame clones only, not all of them. This table holds approximately 490,000 clones, around nine tenths found once. Input material: PBMCs or T cells enriched from blood (not recorded which). Source of these receptors: a woman aged 55-69 years who had recovered from COVID-19. The CDR3 runs from the conserved cysteine through the conserved F or W. The D gene is left open where the match is weak. Expanded clones get a size class; other rows say once, few or many, or leave the size out.

TRBV11-2	NA	TRBD2	TRBJ2-7	TGTGCCAGCAGCTTAGGTGCTAGCGGGGGCTACGAGCAGTACTTC	CASSLGASGGYEQYF
TRBV29-1	NA	TRBD1	TRBJ2-7	TGCAGCGTTACTCGACAGGGGGCCTACGAGCAGTACTTC	CSVTRQGAYEQYF
TRBV27	NA	TRBD1	TRBJ1-2	TGTGCCAGCAGTCCCGACAGGGGCGACCAACCTTTCTATGGCTACACCTTC	CASSPDRGDQPFYGYTF
TRBV6-5	NA	NA	TRBJ1-2	TGTGCCAGCAGTTCCGCCGGGAGGGAGTCCTATGGCTACACCTTC	CASSSAGRESYGYTF
TRBV12-3/TRBV12-4	NA	TRBD1	TRBJ1-1	TGTGCCAGCCGGGACAGAGAGAACACTGAAGCTTTCTTT	CASRDRENTEAFF
TRBV12-5	NA	NA	TRBJ1-3	TGTGCTAGTGGTCCCAGTGGAGGCTCTGGAAACACCATATATTTT	CASGPSGGSGNTIYF
TRBV30	NA	TRBD1	TRBJ1-2	TGTGCCTGGACAACAGGGGGCGGCTACACCTTC	CAWTTGGGYTF
TRBV5-1	NA	NA	TRBJ1-1	TGCGCCAGCAACTTGTGGGGTGAGGGGAACACTGAAGCTTTCTTT	CASNLWGEGNTEAFF
TRBV7-2	NA	NA	TRBJ1-4	TGTGCCAGCAGTCACAGCGGGGTCAATGAAAAACTGTTTTTT	CASSHSGVNEKLFF
TRBV7-2	NA	TRBD1	TRBJ1-2	TGTGCCAGCAGCCACGACGGGACAGGCCCTTATGGCTACACCTTC	CASSHDGTGPYGYTF
TRBV15	NA	NA	TRBJ2-2	TGTGCCACCAGCAGAACCGGGTCCTACACCGGGGAGCTGTTTTTT	CATSRTGSYTGELFF
TRBV24-1	NA	TRBD1	TRBJ1-2	TGTGCCACCAGTGATTTGTGGGGACAGGGGACCTCTTTTTATGGCTACACCTTC	CATSDLWGQGTSFYGYTF
TRBV10-1	NA	TRBD2	TRBJ2-2	TGCGCCAGCAGTGAAAGTCGGGGGGGCGTCGACACCGGGGAGCTGTTTTTT	CASSESRGGVDTGELFF
TRBV6-5	NA	NA	TRBJ2-7	TGTGCCAGCAGCCCAACTGCTTCCTACGAGCAGTACTTC	CASSPTASYEQYF
TRBV5-4	NA	NA	TRBJ1-1	TGTGCCAGCAGCCTCGGAGGAAAGGCGACGAACACTGAAGCTTTCTTT	CASSLGGKATNTEAFF
TRBV5-5	NA	TRBD1	TRBJ2-7	TGTGCCAGCAGCCAGACAGGGGGCGCTCCCTACGAGCAGTACTTC	CASSQTGGAPYEQYF
TRBV9	NA	TRBD1	TRBJ1-2	TGTGCCAGCAGCCCGAGGACAGGGAACTATGGCTACACCTTC	CASSPRTGNYGYTF
TRBV20-1	NA	NA	TRBJ2-7	TGCAGTGCTAGTACGGCGGGGTCAGCCTACGAGCAGTACTTC	CSASTAGSAYEQYF
TRBV27	few	NA	TRBJ2-5	TGTGCCAGCAGACCGAACCCCGGGACTCGTGCTCTCTGGGAGACCCAGTACTTC	CASRPNPGTRALWETQYF
TRBV18	NA	NA	TRBJ1-6	TGTGCCAGCTCAAAGACAGTGGATTCACCCCTCCACTTT	CASSKTVDSPLHF
TRBV28	once	TRBD1	TRBJ2-7	TGTGCCAGCAGGGGAGCTGGACAGGGTGGAAACGAGCAGTACTTC	CASRGAGQGGNEQYF
TRBV11-3	NA	TRBD1	TRBJ1-4	TGTGCCAGCAGCTCCGGGACAGGGCGGGGCAGCACTAATGAAAAACTGTTTTTT	CASSSGTGRGSTNEKLFF
TRBV5-1	NA	NA	TRBJ1-1	TGCGCCAGCAGCTTGGCCGGCGCCGGTGGCAGGGGAAACACTGAAGCTTTCTTT	CASSLAGAGGRGNTEAFF
TRBV6-5	once	NA	TRBJ1-5	TGTGCCAGCAGGGTAGAGGGCTTTCTATACCAGCCCCAGCATTTT	CASRVEGFLYQPQHF
TRBV5-4	once	NA	TRBJ2-1	TGTGCCAGCAGCTCCCGGGATCCGGGTTTTTCTGAGCAGTTCTTC	CASSSRDPGFSEQFF
TRBV6-2/TRBV6-3	NA	NA	TRBJ1-2	TGTGCCAGCAGTTACTCGGAGTATGGCTACACCTTC	CASSYSEYGYTF
TRBV19	NA	TRBD1	TRBJ2-1	TGTGCCAGTAGTATAGCAGGGGGACAGATCCACAATGAGCAGTTCTTC	CASSIAGGQIHNEQFF
TRBV2	NA	NA	TRBJ1-3	TGTGCCAGCAGTGAACCAGTCACTGGAAACACCATATATTTT	CASSEPVTGNTIYF